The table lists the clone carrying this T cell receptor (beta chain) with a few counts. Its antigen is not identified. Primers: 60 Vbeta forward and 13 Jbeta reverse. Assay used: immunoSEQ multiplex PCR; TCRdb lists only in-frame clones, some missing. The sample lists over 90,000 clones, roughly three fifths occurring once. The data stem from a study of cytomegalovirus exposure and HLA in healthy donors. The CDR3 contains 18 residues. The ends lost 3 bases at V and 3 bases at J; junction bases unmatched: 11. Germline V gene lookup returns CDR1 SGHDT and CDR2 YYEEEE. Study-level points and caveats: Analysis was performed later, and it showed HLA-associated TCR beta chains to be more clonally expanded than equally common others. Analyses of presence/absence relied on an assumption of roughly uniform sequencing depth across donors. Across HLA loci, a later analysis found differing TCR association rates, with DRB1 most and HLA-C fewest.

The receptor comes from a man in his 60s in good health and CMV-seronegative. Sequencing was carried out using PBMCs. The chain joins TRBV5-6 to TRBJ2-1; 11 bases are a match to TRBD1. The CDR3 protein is CASSSITFGTGGYNEQFF. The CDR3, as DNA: TGTGCCAGCAGCTCCATAACTTTTGGGACAGGGGGCTACAATGAGCAGTTCTTC.